This TCR beta chain was identified during a study of blood T cell repertoires in COVID-19. For the study at large: Specimens from acute and convalescent COVID-19 originated in the United States, Italy and Spain.

This table comes from immunoSEQ multiplex PCR, and its TCRdb copy is limited to in-frame clones, with some not included. The top ten clones hold around 0.99% of a sample with a few hundred thousand clones, more than 75% of them seen once. This receptor was taken from a woman aged 40 to 55 who had recovered from COVID-19. What was sequenced was peripheral blood.

This CDR3 reads CASSPPEGNREKLFF. In DNA form, the CDR3 reads TGTGCCAGCAGCCCACCGGAGGGGAATAGAGAAAAACTGTTTTTT. The genes are TRBV7-6 and TRBJ1-4, with a tentative D call TRBD1 (5 bases). Germline V gives CDR1 SGHVS, CDR2 FNYEAQ. V was pared by 5 bases and J by 8 bases, with 18 bases between. The CDR3 spans 15 residues. The whole variable domain, filled in from reference TRBV7-6 and TRBJ1-4, reads GAGVSQSPRYKVTKRGQDVALRCDPISGHVSLYWYRQALGQGPEFLTYFNYEAQQDKSGLPNDRFSAERPEGSISTLTIQRTEQRDSAMYRCASSPPEGNREKLFFGSGTQLSVL.